This entry lists 25 T cell receptor beta chains sequenced from one sample in a study of shared clonotypes between healthy human individuals. The method was immunoSEQ multiplex PCR; TCRdb's version includes in-frame clones alone and lacks a portion of them. The sample includes about 820,000 clones, almost 95% of them seen just once. The naive CD8 subset, CD45RO-negative cells positively selected for CCR7, excluded terminally differentiated effector memory CD45RA+ cells. The specimen sequenced was naive CD8+ T cells sorted from blood. The receptor source for this set is a man aged 25 to 40 in good health.

The chain has TRBV30 and TRBJ2-2; possible D gene TRBD1, 5 bases. Trimming removed 1 base from V and 4 bases from J, with 10 bases in between. The germline V gene has CDR1 GTSNPN and CDR2 SVGIG (reference sequence). This CDR3 is 14 amino acids long. The CDR3 sequence: CAWSDLTVTGELFF. CDR3 nucleotide sequence: TGTGCCTGGAGTGACTTGACAGTCACCGGGGAGCTGTTTTTT.

V and J are TRBV7-2 and TRBJ2-7; D unresolved. Germline loops: CDR1 SGHTA, CDR2 FQGNSA. Trimming stripped 1 base from V and 2 bases from J, with 9 bases between. The CDR3 consists of 14 residues. In DNA form, the CDR3 reads TGTGCCAGCAGCTTAGTCCGGCAGACCTACGAGCAGTACTTC. Encoded protein: CASSLVRQTYEQYF.

The chain couples TRBV7-6 to TRBJ2-1; the D gene is possibly TRBD2 (6 bases). This CDR3 contains 14 residues. CDR1 is SGHVS and CDR2 is FNYEAQ in the germline V gene. Trimming stripped 5 bases from V and 4 bases from J, with 12 bases between. The CDR3 loop reads CASSTGTAYNEQFF. CDR3 in DNA: TGTGCCAGCAGCACCGGGACTGCTTACAATGAGCAGTTCTTC.

This clone turned up a few times. This rearrangement joins TRBV6-1 to TRBJ2-1; 7 bases fit TRBD2. CDR1 is MNHNS and CDR2 is SASEGT in the germline V gene. CDR3 length: 15 amino acids. With 5 bases clipped from V and 9 bases from J, the junction kept 13 bases outside the gene matches. The CDR3 spells CASSSTSADYGEQFF. The DNA of the CDR3 is TGTGCCAGCAGTTCCACTAGCGCAGACTATGGTGAGCAGTTCTTC.

This clone appeared a single time. The rearrangement joins TRBV11-2 to TRBJ2-7, with TRBD1 matching over 9 bases. J lost 7 bases, V lost 5 bases, and 15 bases had no gene match. The germline V gene has CDR1 SGHAT and CDR2 FQNNGV. The CDR3 sequence is 16 residues long. The CDR3 sequence is CASSPGRTGVSPEQYF. As DNA, the CDR3 is TGTGCCAGCAGCCCTGGTCGGACAGGGGTGTCACCTGAGCAGTACTTC.

CDR3 sequence: CASSVEPGLVNPYNEQFF. The CDR3 DNA is TGTGCCAGCAGCGTCGAACCGGGACTAGTAAATCCCTACAATGAGCAGTTCTTC. The gene calls are TRBV9 and TRBJ2-1, with 8 bases identical to TRBD2. The CDR3 extends over 18 amino acids. Trimming took 2 bases from V and 2 from J; bases not matched to a gene: 12. Germline CDR1 and CDR2: SGDLS and YYNGEE.

This clone was counted a single time. CDR3 sequence reads: CAISDREGLGTDTQYF. In DNA form, the CDR3 reads TGTGCCATCAGTGACAGGGAAGGCCTAGGCACAGATACGCAGTATTTT. The V and J genes are TRBV10-3 and TRBJ2-3, with a tentative D call TRBD1 (5 bases). CDR3 length: 16 amino acids. Trimming took off 3 bases at V and 1 base at J, with 14 bases between the two ends. Germline CDR1 and CDR2: ENHRY and SYGVKD.

The V and J genes are TRBV5-6 and TRBJ2-1; 7 bases fit TRBD1. Germline V gene data show CDR1 as SGHDT and CDR2 as YYEEEE. The length of the CDR3 is 15 residues. J was trimmed by 0 bases and V by 5 bases; bases with no gene match: 5. The CDR3 sequence: CASSSQGSSYNEQFF. The CDR3 nucleotides are TGTGCCAGCAGTTCACAGGGGAGCTCCTACAATGAGCAGTTCTTC.

This clone was recorded once. This chain connects TRBV27 to TRBJ2-3, with D tentatively TRBD1 (6 bases). The CDR3 contains 12 residues. Looked up from germline, CDR1 is MNHEY and CDR2 is SMNVEV (reference sequence). Trimming pared 5 bases from V and 6 bases from J, leaving 9 bases between. The CDR3 here is CASSPRGDTQYF. The CDR3 bases are TGTGCCAGCAGTCCTAGGGGGGATACGCAGTATTTT.

With respect to this clone: Distinct nucleotide sequences in the sample also encode this CDR3. The CDR3 reads CASSPITGELFF. The CDR3 region has the DNA TGTGCCAGCAGCCCCATCACCGGGGAGCTGTTTTTT. The V and J genes are TRBV27 and TRBJ2-2; D gene unclear. Deletions cut 6 bases from V and 4 bases from J, with 6 bases between. This CDR3 spans 12 amino acids. CDR1 is MNHEY and CDR2 is SMNVEV in the germline V gene (reference sequence).

The CDR3 region has the DNA TGTGCCAGCAGCTCGGACTTGGGCTTAAATGAAAAACTGTTTTTT. Its translation: CASSSDLGLNEKLFF. V is TRBV6-5 and J is TRBJ1-4, with D unclear. V gave up 6 bases and J gave up 5 bases, with 16 bases separating them. Germline assignment: CDR1 MNHEY and CDR2 SVGAGI. This CDR3 spans 15 amino acids.

The rearrangement uses TRBV2 and TRBJ2-7, with D perhaps matching TRBD1 (5 bases). Trimming took off 2 bases at V and 2 bases at J, with 40 bases between the two ends. Germline CDR1 and CDR2: SNHLY and FYNNEI. This CDR3 region has 24 residues. Here the CDR3 DNA reads TGTGCCAGCAGTGAAATAGTGCCTCGGATTGGTTCTGTCGTCCGGACAATCGATCCCTACGAGCAGTACTTC. This gives the protein CASSEIVPRIGSVVRTIDPYEQYF.

V is TRBV19 and J is TRBJ2-7; no clear D gene. Trimming removed 0 bases from V and 2 bases from J, with 11 bases in between. The germline V gene encodes CDR1 LNHDA and CDR2 SQIVND (reference sequence). The CDR3 totals 15 residues. CDR3 bases: TGTGCCAGTAGTATAGATCGCTACAGCACCTACGAGCAGTACTTC. Protein sequence: CASSIDRYSTYEQYF.

The gene calls are TRBV4-2 and TRBJ1-3; a possible D gene is TRBD1 (6 bases). There are 13 residues in the CDR3. The V and J ends lost 1 base and 6 bases respectively, with 7 bases between them. CDR1 is LGHNA and CDR2 is YNFKEQ in the germline V gene. CDR3 in DNA: TGTGCCAGCAGCCAAGGGGGGGCAAACACCATATATTTT. Translated: CASSQGGANTIYF.

This CDR3 reads CASSASSDSPVTQYF. In DNA, the CDR3 is TGTGCCAGCAGCGCCTCCTCGGACAGCCCGGTGACCCAGTACTTC. This chain joins TRBV9 and TRBJ2-5; D perhaps matches TRBD1 (6 bases). There are 15 residues in the CDR3. The germline CDR1 and CDR2 sequences are SGDLS and YYNGEE. V was shortened by 3 bases and J by 7 bases, with 19 bases between the two germline ends.

This rearrangement joins TRBV6-5 to TRBJ2-3; 7 bases map to TRBD1. The length of the CDR3 is 15 residues. Trimming took 8 bases from V and 2 from J; bases not matched to a gene: 10. Looked up from germline, CDR1 is MNHEY and CDR2 is SVGAGI. The CDR3 loop is CASSFWGQHTDTQYF. DNA of the CDR3: TGTGCCAGCTCCTTTTGGGGACAGCACACAGATACGCAGTATTTT.

V is TRBV11-2 and J is TRBJ2-7; 11 bases match TRBD1. This CDR3 is 15 amino acids long. Germline V lookup: CDR1 SGHAT, CDR2 FQNNGV. With V trimmed by 6 bases and J by 4 bases, 8 bases remained unmatched. The CDR3 nucleotides read TGTGCCAGCAGAATCGGACAGGGGGCGGGATACGAGCAGTACTTC. This encodes CASRIGQGAGYEQYF.

The chain employs TRBV28 and TRBJ2-3; D call uncertain. V was cut by 5 bases and J by 6 bases, with 12 bases left in between. The CDR3 totals 13 residues. The germline gives CDR1 MDHEN, CDR2 SYDVKM. CDR3 DNA: TGTGCCAGCAGTCCCGATTCTCGGGATACGCAGTATTTT. It is translated as CASSPDSRDTQYF. Full variable domain (rest looked up from reference TRBV28 and TRBJ2-3): DVKVTQSSRYLVKRTGEKVFLECVQDMDHENMFWYRQDPGLGLRLIYFSYDVKMKEKGDIPEGYSVSREKKERFSLILESASTNQTSMYLCASSPDSRDTQYFGPGTRLTVL.

This clone was seen only once. V and J are TRBV27 and TRBJ2-3; D is perhaps TRBD1 (6 bases). CDR1 and CDR2 from the germline V gene are MNHEY and SMNVEV (reference sequence). Trimming left V 7 bases short and J 4 bases short, with 15 bases between. The CDR3 is made up of 14 amino acids. In nucleotides, the CDR3 is TGTGCCAGCACCCATACAGGGACGGCAGATACGCAGTATTTT. Translation gives CASTHTGTADTQYF.

The chain carries TRBV6-5 and TRBJ1-1; D call uncertain. The CDR3 has 16 residues. Germline CDR1 MNHEY, CDR2 SVGAGI. V lost 2 bases and J lost 1, with 14 bases in between. The DNA for the CDR3 is TGTGCCAGCAGTTACCTAAATCCCACCTCGAACACTGAAGCTTTCTTT. This translates into CASSYLNPTSNTEAFF.

The gene calls are TRBV6-1 and TRBJ2-1; TRBD2 aligns across 8 bases. This CDR3 is built from 17 residues. The V and J ends lost 2 bases and 7 bases, in that order; junction bases with no gene match: 13. CDR1 MNHNS and CDR2 SASEGT come from the germline V gene. The CDR3 nucleotides are TGTGCCAGCAGTGAATTCCCCCGGGGGGGCCGGGGAAATGAGCAGTTCTTC. Amino acid sequence: CASSEFPRGGRGNEQFF.

With respect to this clone: Other DNA sequences in this sample translate to the same CDR3. The J gene is TRBJ2-7, the V gene TRBV27; D remains ambiguous. CDR1 and CDR2 (germline): MNHEY, SMNVEV (reference sequence). V dropped 8 bases and J dropped 0 bases, with 5 bases sitting between them. The CDR3 totals 11 residues. CDR3 DNA sequence: TGTGCCAGCCGTAGCTCCTACGAGCAGTACTTC. Its protein product is CASRSSYEQYF.

This chain joins TRBV5-4 and TRBJ1-1, with 11 bases lining up with TRBD1. In germline, CDR1 is SGHNT, CDR2 YYREEE (reference sequence). V was pared by 4 bases and J by 5 bases, with 13 bases of the junction left unmatched. The CDR3 has 17 residues. In nucleotides, the CDR3 is TGTGCCAGCAGCCCTCGGGACAGGGGGGGTGTATGGACTGAAGCTTTCTTT. Its protein product is CASSPRDRGGVWTEAFF. The full variable domain, with the rest looked up from reference TRBV5-4 and TRBJ1-1, is ETGVTQSPTHLIKTRGQQVTLRCSSQSGHNTVSWYQQALGQGPQFIFQYYREEENGRGNFPPRFSGLQFPNYSSELNVNALELDDSALYLCASSPRDRGGVWTEAFFGQGTRLTVV.

The chain links TRBV29-1 to TRBJ2-4; tentatively, D is TRBD1 or TRBD2 (6 bases each). Trimming left V 5 bases short and J 8 bases short, with 19 bases between. Per germline, CDR1 SQVTM and CDR2 ANQGSEA. This CDR3 comprises 14 residues. The CDR3 protein is CSVLGGGPGDIQYF. DNA for the CDR3: TGCAGCGTTCTAGGAGGGGGGCCCGGGGACATTCAGTACTTC.

The chain employs TRBV7-9 and TRBJ2-2, with 8 bases aligning to TRBD1. Trimming took 2 bases from V and 6 from J; bases not matched to a gene: 8. The germline CDR1 and CDR2 sequences are SEHNR and FQNEAQ (reference sequence). There are 16 residues in the CDR3. The chain's CDR3 is CASSLIGQGYPGELFF. CDR3 DNA: TGTGCCAGCAGCTTAATCGGACAGGGTTATCCCGGGGAGCTGTTTTTT.